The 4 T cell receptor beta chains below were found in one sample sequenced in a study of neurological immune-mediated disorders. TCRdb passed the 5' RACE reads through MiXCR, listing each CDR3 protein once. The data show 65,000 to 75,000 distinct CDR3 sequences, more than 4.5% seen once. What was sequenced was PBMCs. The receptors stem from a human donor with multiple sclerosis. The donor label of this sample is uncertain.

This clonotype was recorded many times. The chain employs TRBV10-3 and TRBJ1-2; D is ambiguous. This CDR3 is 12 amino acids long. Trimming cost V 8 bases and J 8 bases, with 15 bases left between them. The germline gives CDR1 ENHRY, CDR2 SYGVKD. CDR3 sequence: CAIFQPRRGYTF. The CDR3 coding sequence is TGTGCCATCTTCCAACCCCGTAGGGGCTACACCTTC.

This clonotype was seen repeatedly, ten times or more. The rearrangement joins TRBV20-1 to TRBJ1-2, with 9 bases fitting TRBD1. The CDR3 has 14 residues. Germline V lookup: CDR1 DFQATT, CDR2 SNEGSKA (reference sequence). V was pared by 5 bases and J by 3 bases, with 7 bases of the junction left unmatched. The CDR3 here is CSAYNRGRDYGYTF. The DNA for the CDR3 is TGCAGTGCTTACAACAGGGGGCGGGACTATGGCTACACCTTC.

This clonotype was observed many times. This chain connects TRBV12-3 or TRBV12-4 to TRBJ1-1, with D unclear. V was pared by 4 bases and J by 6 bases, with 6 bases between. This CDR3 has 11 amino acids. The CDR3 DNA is TGTGCCAGCAGTTATATGGCTGAAGCTTTCTTT. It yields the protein CASSYMAEAFF.

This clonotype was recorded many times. CDR3 region: CASSEMGAGQPQHF. The CDR3 bases are TGCGCCAGCAGTGAGATGGGGGCTGGTCAGCCCCAGCATTTT. This chain uses TRBV5-1 with TRBJ1-5; D may be TRBD1 (6 bases). Germline V gene sequence: CDR1 SGHRS, CDR2 YFSETQ. The ends were cut back, 5 bases at V and 6 bases at J, with 15 bases in the middle. There are 14 residues in the CDR3.